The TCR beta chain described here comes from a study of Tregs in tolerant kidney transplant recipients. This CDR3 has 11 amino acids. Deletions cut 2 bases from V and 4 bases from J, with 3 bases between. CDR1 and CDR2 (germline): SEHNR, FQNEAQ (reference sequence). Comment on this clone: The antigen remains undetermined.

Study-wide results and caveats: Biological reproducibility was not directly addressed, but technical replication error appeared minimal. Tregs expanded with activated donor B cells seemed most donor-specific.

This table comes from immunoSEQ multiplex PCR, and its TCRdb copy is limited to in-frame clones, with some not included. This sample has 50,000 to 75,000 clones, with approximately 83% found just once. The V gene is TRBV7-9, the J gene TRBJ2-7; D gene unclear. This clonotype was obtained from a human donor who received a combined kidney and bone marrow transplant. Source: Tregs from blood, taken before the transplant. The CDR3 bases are TGTGCCAGCAGCTTACAGTACGAGCAGTACTTC. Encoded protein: CASSLQYEQYF.